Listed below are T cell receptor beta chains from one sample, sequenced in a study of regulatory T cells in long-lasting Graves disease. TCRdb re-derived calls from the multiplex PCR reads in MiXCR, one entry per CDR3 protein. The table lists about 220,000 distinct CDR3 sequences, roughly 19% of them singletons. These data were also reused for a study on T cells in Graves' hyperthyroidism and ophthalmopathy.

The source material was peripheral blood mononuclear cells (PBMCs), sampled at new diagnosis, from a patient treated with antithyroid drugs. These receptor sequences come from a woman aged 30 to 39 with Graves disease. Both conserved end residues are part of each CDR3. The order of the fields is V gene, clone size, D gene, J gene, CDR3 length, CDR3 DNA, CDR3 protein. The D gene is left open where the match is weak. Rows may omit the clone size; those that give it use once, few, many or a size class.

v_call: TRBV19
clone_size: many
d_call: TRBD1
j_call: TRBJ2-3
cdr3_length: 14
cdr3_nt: TGTGCCAGTAGGCGGACAGGGGGCGTAGATACGCAGTATTTT
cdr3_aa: CASRRTGGVDTQYF

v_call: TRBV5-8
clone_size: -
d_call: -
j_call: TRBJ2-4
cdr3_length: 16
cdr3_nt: TGTGCCAGCAGGCAAGTCCGGGACGGAGGTCGAGGCATTCAGTACTTC
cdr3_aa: CASRQVRDGGRGIQYF

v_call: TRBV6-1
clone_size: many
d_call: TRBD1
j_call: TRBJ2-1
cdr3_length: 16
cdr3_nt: TGTGCCAGCAGTCGAAAAGGACAGGGACAGATCAATGAGCAGTTCTTC
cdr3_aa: CASSRKGQGQINEQFF

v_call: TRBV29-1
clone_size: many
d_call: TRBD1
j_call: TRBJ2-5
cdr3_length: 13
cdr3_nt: TGCAGCGTTGAGGGACAGGGGACAGGGACCCAGTACTTC
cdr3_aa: CSVEGQGTGTQYF

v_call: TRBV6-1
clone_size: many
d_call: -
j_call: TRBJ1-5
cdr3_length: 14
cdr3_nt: TGTGCCAGCAGGCCGCGGGGGGTGAATCAGCCCCAGCATTTT
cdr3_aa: CASRPRGVNQPQHF

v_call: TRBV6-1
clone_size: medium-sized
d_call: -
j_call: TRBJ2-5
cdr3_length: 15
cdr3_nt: TGTGCCAGCAGTGCTTTGGACGGTCTGAGGGAGACCCAGTACTTC
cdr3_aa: CASSALDGLRETQYF

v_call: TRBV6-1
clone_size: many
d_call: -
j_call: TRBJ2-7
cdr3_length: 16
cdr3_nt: TGTGCCAGCACCTACCCCGGAGCGCCCCTTTCCTACGAGCAGTACTTC
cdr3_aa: CASTYPGAPLSYEQYF

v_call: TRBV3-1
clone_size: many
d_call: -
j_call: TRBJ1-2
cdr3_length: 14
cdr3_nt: TGTGCCAGCAGCCAAGAGCTGGAAGGCTATGGCTACACCTTC
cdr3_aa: CASSQELEGYGYTF

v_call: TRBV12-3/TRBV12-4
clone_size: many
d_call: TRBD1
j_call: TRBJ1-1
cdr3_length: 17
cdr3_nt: TGTGCCAGCAGTTTAGGTGGGCGGCAGGGGGCGAAGTCTGAAGCTTTCTTT
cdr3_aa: CASSLGGRQGAKSEAFF

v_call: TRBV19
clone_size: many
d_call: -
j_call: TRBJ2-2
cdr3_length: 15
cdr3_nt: TGTGCCAGTAGTATAGGGGCGGCAGGGACCGGGGAGCTGTTTTTT
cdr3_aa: CASSIGAAGTGELFF

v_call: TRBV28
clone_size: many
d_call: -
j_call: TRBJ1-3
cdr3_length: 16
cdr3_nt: TGTGCCAGCAGAAAACCCCCGACGCGCTCTGGAAACACCATATATTTT
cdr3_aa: CASRKPPTRSGNTIYF

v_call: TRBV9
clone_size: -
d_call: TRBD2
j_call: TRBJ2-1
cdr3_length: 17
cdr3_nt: TGTGCCAGCAGCGTAAATCTAGCGGGAGCAAACTACAATGAGCAGTTCTTC
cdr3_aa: CASSVNLAGANYNEQFF

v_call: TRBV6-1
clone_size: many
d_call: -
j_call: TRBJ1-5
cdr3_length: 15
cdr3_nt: TGTGCCAGCAGTCCTACAGGTGATAGCAATCAGCCCCAGCATTTT
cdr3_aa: CASSPTGDSNQPQHF

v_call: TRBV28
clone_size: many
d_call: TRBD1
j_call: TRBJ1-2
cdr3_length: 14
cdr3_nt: TGTGCCAGCAGCCCGGGACAGGTCACCTATGGCTACACCTTC
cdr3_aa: CASSPGQVTYGYTF

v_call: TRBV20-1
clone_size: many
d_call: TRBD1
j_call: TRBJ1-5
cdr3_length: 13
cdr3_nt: TGCAGTGCTAGTACAGGGGTTGGTCAGCCCCAGCATTTT
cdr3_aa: CSASTGVGQPQHF

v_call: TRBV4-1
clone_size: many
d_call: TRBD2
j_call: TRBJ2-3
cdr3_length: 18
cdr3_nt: TGCGCCAGCAGCCAAGCTAATCCGGGACTAGCTCGGACAGATACGCAGTATTTT
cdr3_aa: CASSQANPGLARTDTQYF

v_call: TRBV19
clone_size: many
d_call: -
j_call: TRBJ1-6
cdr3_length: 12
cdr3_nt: TGTGCCAGTAGCTTCTACAATTCACCCCTCCACTTT
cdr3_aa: CASSFYNSPLHF

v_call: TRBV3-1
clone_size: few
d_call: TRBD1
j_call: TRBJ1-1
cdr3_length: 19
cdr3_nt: TGTGCCAGCAGCCAAGGATTGAGACCTTGGGGACAGGGGAACGCTGAAGCTTTCTTT
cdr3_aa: CASSQGLRPWGQGNAEAFF

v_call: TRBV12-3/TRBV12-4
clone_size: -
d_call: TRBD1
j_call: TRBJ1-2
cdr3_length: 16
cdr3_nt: TGTGCCAGCAGTCCGACCGGGACAGGGCGGGCCTATGGCTACACCTTC
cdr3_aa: CASSPTGTGRAYGYTF

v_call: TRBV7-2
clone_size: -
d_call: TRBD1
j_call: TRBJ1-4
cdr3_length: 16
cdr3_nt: TGTGCCAGCTCAACAAGACAGGGACAGTCTTCTGAAAAACTGTTTTTT
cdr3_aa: CASSTRQGQSSEKLFF

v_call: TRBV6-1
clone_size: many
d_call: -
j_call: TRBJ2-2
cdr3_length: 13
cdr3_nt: TGTGCCAGCAGTAACCGGGGGACCGGGGAGCTGTTTTTT
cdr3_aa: CASSNRGTGELFF

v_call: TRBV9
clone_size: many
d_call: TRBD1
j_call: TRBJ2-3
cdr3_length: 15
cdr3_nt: TGTGCCAGCAGCGTCGACAGGGGGCAGGCAGATACGCAGTATTTT
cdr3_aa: CASSVDRGQADTQYF

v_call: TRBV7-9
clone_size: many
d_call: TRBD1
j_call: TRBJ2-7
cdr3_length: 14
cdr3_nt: TGTGCCAGCAGCTCAACAGGGGGCAGGTACGAGCAGTACTTC
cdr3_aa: CASSSTGGRYEQYF

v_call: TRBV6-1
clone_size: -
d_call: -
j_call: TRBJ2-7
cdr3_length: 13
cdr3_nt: TGTGCCAGCAGTGAAGCAACAGCCTACGAGCAGTACTTC
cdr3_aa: CASSEATAYEQYF

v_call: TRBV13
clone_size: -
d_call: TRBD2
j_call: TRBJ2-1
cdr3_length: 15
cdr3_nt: TGTGCCAGCAGTCGTAGCGGGAGGAGAAGCAATGAGCAGTTCTTC
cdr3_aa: CASSRSGRRSNEQFF

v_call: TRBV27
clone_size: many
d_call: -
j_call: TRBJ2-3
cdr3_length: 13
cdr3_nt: TGTGCCAGCAAGGACTCCAACACAGATACGCAGTATTTT
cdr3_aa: CASKDSNTDTQYF

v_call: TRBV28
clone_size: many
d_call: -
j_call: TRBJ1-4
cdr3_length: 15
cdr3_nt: TGTGCCAGCAGTTTAGGGAGGCTAAGGAGTGAAAAACTGTTTTTT
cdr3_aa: CASSLGRLRSEKLFF

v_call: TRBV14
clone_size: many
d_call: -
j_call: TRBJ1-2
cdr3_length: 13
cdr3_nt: TGTGCCAGCAGCCAAGCTAGGGGAAATGGCTACACCTTC
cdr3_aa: CASSQARGNGYTF

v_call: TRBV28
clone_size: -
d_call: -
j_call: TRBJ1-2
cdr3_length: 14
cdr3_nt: TGTGCCAGCAGTTATGGGGCAGGGTTCTATGGCTACACCTTC
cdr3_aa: CASSYGAGFYGYTF

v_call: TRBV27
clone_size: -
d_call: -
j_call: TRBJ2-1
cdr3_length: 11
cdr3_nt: TGTGCAAGCCGGTCTCTCGATGAGCAGTTCTTC
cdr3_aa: CASRSLDEQFF

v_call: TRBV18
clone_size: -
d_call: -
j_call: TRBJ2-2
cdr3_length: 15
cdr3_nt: TGTGCCAGCTCACCACCGGGGACGAACACCGGGGAGCTGTTTTTT
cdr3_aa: CASSPPGTNTGELFF

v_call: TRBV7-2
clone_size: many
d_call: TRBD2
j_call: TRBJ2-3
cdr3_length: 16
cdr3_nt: TGTGCCAGCAGCTTAGATCGTATTAGCGGGAGGTTCACGCAGTATTTT
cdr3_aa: CASSLDRISGRFTQYF

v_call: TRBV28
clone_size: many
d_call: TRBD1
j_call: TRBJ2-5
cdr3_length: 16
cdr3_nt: TGTGCCAGCAGTTTTAATACAGGGGGCGAAGAAGAGACCCAGTACTTC
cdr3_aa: CASSFNTGGEEETQYF

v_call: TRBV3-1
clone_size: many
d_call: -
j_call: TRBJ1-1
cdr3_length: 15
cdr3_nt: TGTGCCAGCACCCGGGCCGAGGCCTTGAACACTGAAGCTTTCTTT
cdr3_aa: CASTRAEALNTEAFF

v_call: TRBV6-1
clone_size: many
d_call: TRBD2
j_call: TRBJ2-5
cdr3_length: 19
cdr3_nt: TGTGCCAGCAGTGAAAGAGGTCGACTAGCGGGGGCCGCTCAAGAGACCCAGTACTTC
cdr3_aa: CASSERGRLAGAAQETQYF

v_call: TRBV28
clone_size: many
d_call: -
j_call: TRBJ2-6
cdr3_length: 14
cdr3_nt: TGTGCCAGCAGCTTAGGGCGAGGCACCAACGTCCTGACTTTC
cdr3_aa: CASSLGRGTNVLTF